This T cell receptor (beta chain) was sequenced for a study of blood T cells in healthy people across ages. The length of the CDR3 is 14 residues. The junction had 5 bases not matched to a gene; V was cut back by 4 bases and J by 7 bases. The germline V gene encodes CDR1 DFQATT and CDR2 SNEGSKA (reference sequence). Notes on the study in general: Higher diversity, along with more naive CD4+ cells, distinguished long-lived donors from aged donors. Naive and antigen-experienced cells could not be conclusively compared, given unsorted PBMCs. Shifts in expanded clonotypes may have been confounded by donor CMV status, which was unknown.

Per-sample PBMC isolation yielded at least 6 million cells. As concerns this clonotype: The antigen remains unidentified.

Primed by a sample-barcoded 5' primer and a J-beta primer mix, a second PCR proceeded for roughly 6 to 12 cycles. Each CDR3 protein gets one entry after TCRdb re-called the 5' RACE reads with MiXCR. In the table there are about 380,000 distinct CDR3 sequences, approximately 52% of which are singletons. The clonotype originates from a man aged 55-75 years in good health. Sample: blood. The chain employs TRBV20-1 and TRBJ1-6; 9 nucleotides line up with TRBD1. CDR3 nucleotides: TGCAGTGCTAACCCGGGACAGGGCAATTCACCCCTCCACTTT. Residues: CSANPGQGNSPLHF.